This entry lists 4 T cell receptor beta chains sequenced from one sample in a study of T cells after posttransplantation cyclophosphamide. TCRdb keeps only in-frame clones here, not all; method: immunoSEQ multiplex PCR. In the table there are some 13,000 clones, about 85% of which are singletons. Sequenced: memory CD4+ T cells sorted from PBMCs. Every receptor here comes from a man over 45 in good health, CMV-negative, and a related stem cell transplant donor.

This chain links TRBV15 with TRBJ1-4; D uncertain. The CDR3 is 16 amino acids. Germline V CDR1 and CDR2: LNHNV, YYDKDF (reference sequence). Trimming took off 3 bases at V and 3 bases at J, with 14 bases between the two ends. CDR3 in amino acids: CATSSTPVQSNEKLFF. For the CDR3, the DNA is TGTGCCACCAGCAGCACTCCGGTACAGTCTAATGAAAAACTGTTTTTT. Based on the CDR3 plus reference TRBV15 and TRBJ1-4, the full variable domain is DAMVIQNPRYQVTQFGKPVTLSCSQTLNHNVMYWYQQKSSQAPKLLFHYYDKDFNNEADTPDNFQSRRPNTSFCFLDIRSPGLGDTAMYLCATSSTPVQSNEKLFFGSGTQLSVL.

The chain links TRBV28 to TRBJ2-3; tentative D call: TRBD2 (5 bases). Germline V gives CDR1 MDHEN, CDR2 SYDVKM. The CDR3 contains 16 residues. V dropped 4 bases and J dropped 7 bases, with 21 bases sitting between them. CDR3 in amino acids: CASSSTPSGGLHTQYF. The DNA of the CDR3 is TGTGCCAGCAGTTCAACGCCCTCCGGCGGGCTTCATACGCAGTATTTT.

This clone turned up a few times. The chain combines TRBV19 with TRBJ1-5; D remains ambiguous. CDR1 LNHDA and CDR2 SQIVND come from the germline V gene (reference sequence). The V end was cut by 5 bases, the J end by 6 bases, with 11 bases between. This CDR3 is built from 13 residues. CDR3 nucleotide sequence: TGTGCCAGTAGTCTTTCGGGGAGTCAGCCCCAGCATTTT. Translation gives CASSLSGSQPQHF.

This clone was recorded once. At one of its ends the junction is not consistent with the germline gene, which may arise from a read error. This chain joins TRBV2 and TRBJ2-3; 7 bases fit TRBD2. Germline V gene lookup returns CDR1 SNHLY and CDR2 FYNNEI. This CDR3 comprises 14 residues. CDR3 nucleotide sequence: TGTGCCAGCAGTGAGGGACTACTCACAAATACGCAGTATTTT. It codes for CASSEGLLTNTQYF.